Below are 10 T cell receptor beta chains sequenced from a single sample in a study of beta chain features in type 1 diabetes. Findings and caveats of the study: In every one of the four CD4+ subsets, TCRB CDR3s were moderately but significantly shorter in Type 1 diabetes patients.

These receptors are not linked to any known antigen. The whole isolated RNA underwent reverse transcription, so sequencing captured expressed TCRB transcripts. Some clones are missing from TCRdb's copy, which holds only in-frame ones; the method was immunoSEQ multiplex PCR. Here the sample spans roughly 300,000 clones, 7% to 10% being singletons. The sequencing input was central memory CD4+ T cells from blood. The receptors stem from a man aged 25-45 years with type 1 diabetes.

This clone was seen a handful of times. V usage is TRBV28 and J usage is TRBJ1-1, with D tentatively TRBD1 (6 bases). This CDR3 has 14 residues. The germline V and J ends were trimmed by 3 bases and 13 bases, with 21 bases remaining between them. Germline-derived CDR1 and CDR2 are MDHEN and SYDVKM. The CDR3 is CASSLQGNTLVGFF. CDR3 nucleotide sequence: TGTGCCAGCAGTTTGCAGGGGAATACATTAGTTGGTTTCTTT.

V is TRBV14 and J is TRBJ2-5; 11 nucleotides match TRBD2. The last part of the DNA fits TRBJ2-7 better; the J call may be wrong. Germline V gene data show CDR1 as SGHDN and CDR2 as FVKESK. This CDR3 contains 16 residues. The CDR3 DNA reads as TGTGCCAGCAGCCAATTCGGGACTAGCGGCTCCTACGAGCAGTACTTC. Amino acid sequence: CASSQFGTSGSYEQYF.

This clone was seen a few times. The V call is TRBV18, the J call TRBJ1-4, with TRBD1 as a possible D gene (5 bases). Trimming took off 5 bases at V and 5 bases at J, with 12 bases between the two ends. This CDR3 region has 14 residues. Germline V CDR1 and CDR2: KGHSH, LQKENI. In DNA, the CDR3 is TGTGCCAGCTCAGCCGGGGACGGAAATGAAAAACTGTTTTTT. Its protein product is CASSAGDGNEKLFF.

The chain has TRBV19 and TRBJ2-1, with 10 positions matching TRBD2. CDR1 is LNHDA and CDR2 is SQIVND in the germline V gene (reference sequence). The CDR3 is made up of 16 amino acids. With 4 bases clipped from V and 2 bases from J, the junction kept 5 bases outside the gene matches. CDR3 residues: CASSTTSGYPYNEQFF. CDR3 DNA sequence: TGTGCCAGTAGTACGACTAGCGGGTACCCCTACAATGAGCAGTTCTTC.

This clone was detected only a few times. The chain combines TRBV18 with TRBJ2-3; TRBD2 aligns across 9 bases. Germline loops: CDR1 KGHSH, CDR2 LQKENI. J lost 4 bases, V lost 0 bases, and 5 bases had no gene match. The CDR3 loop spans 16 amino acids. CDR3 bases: TGTGCCAGCTCACCACCCGGGACTAGCAAACCAGATACGCAGTATTTT. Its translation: CASSPPGTSKPDTQYF.

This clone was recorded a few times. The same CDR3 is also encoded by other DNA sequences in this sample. The CDR3 sequence is CSVDRGRGTEAFF. The DNA of the CDR3 is TGCAGCGTGGACAGGGGGCGCGGCACTGAAGCTTTCTTT. The chain employs TRBV29-1 and TRBJ1-1, with 11 bases aligning to TRBD1. The CDR3 totals 13 residues. The germline CDR1 and CDR2 sequences are SQVTM and ANQGSEA. Trimming cost V 6 bases and J 4 bases; bases outside gene matches: 4. Drawing the rest from reference TRBV29-1 and TRBJ1-1, the complete variable domain is SAVISQKPSRDICQRGTSLTIQCQVDSQVTMMFWYRQQPGQSLTLIATANQGSEATYESGFVIDKFPISRPNLTFSTLTVSNMSPEDSSIYLCSVDRGRGTEAFFGQGTRLTVV.

For the CDR3, the DNA is TGTGCCAGCAGCTTGGGGCGCTTTAATGAAAAACTGTTTTTT. This gives the protein CASSLGRFNEKLFF. V and J are TRBV7-6 and TRBJ1-4; TRBD1 might be the D (5 bases). From germline, CDR1 is SGHVS and CDR2 FNYEAQ. Trimming shortened V by 3 bases and J by 4 bases, and 9 bases separated the two germline ends. CDR3 length: 14 amino acids.

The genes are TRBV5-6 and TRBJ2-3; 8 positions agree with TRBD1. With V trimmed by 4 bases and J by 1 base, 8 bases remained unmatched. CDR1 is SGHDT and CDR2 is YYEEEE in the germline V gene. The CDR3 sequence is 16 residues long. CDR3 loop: CASSRAPGQGTDTQYF. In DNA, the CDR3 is TGTGCCAGCAGCCGAGCACCGGGACAGGGCACAGATACGCAGTATTTT. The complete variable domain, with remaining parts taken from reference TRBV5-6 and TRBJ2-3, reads DAGVTQSPTHLIKTRGQQVTLRCSPKSGHDTVSWYQQALGQGPQFIFQYYEEEERQRGNFPDRFSGHQFPNYSSELNVNALLLGDSALYLCASSRAPGQGTDTQYFGPGTRLTVL.

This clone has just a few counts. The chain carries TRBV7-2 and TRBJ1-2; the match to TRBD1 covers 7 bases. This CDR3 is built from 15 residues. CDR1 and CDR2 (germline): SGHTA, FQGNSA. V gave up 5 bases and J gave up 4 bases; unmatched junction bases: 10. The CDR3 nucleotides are TGTGCCAGCAGCCGCGGACAGGACAATCGCTATGGCTACACCTTC. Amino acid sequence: CASSRGQDNRYGYTF. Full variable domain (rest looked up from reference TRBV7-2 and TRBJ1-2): GAGVSQSPSNKVTEKGKDVELRCDPISGHTALYWYRQSLGQGLEFLIYFQGNSAPDKSGLPSDRFSAERTGGSVSTLTIQRTQQEDSAVYLCASSRGQDNRYGYTFGSGTRLTVV.

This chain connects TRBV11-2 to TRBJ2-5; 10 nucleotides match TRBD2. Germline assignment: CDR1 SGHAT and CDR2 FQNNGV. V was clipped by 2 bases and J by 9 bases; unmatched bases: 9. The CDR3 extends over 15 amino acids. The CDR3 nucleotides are TGTGCCAGCAGCTTAAGACCCGGGACTAGCGAAGCCCAGTACTTC. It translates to CASSLRPGTSEAQYF.